Listed below are T cell receptor beta chains from one sample, sequenced in a study of cytomegalovirus exposure and HLA in healthy donors. The protocol was immunoSEQ multiplex PCR, while the TCRdb copy is restricted to in-frame clones and leaves out a portion. Of roughly 150,000 clones in the sample, roughly 79% were seen once. Sample: PBMCs. These receptors were collected from a male donor in good health and CMV-seronegative. The CDR3 runs from the conserved cysteine through the conserved F or W. Fields, in order: D gene, J gene, clone size, V gene, CDR3 protein, CDR3 DNA. The D gene is left open where the match is weak. Not all rows give a size; the values are once, few, many and, for expanded clones, a class.

d_gene: TRBD2; j_gene: TRBJ2-3; abundance: NA; v_gene: TRBV10-3; CDR3aa: CAISEWGGSKGDTQYF; CDR3nt: TGTGCCATCAGTGAGTGGGGGGGGTCTAAGGGAGATACGCAGTATTTT
d_gene: TRBD1; j_gene: TRBJ1-1; abundance: few; v_gene: TRBV19; CDR3aa: CASRSGQGLEAFF; CDR3nt: TGTGCCAGTAGGTCAGGACAGGGGCTTGAAGCTTTCTTT
d_gene: NA; j_gene: TRBJ1-2; abundance: NA; v_gene: TRBV25-1; CDR3aa: CASSPHGNFYGYTF; CDR3nt: TGTGCCAGCAGCCCCCACGGGAATTTCTATGGCTACACCTTC
d_gene: NA; j_gene: TRBJ1-1; abundance: NA; v_gene: TRBV2; CDR3aa: CASMRNSNTEAFF; CDR3nt: TGTGCCAGCATGCGTAACTCGAACACTGAAGCTTTCTTT
d_gene: TRBD1; j_gene: TRBJ1-6; abundance: NA; v_gene: TRBV5-1; CDR3aa: CASSLEGQGYNSPLHF; CDR3nt: TGCGCCAGCAGCTTGGAGGGACAGGGCTATAATTCACCCCTCCACTTT
d_gene: TRBD2; j_gene: TRBJ2-2; abundance: NA; v_gene: TRBV18; CDR3aa: CASSPRGLAGAANTGELFF; CDR3nt: TGTGCCAGCTCACCACGTGGGCTAGCGGGAGCCGCGAACACCGGGGAGCTGTTTTTT
d_gene: NA; j_gene: TRBJ1-1; abundance: NA; v_gene: TRBV7-9; CDR3aa: CSSSLAGQGNTEAFF; CDR3nt: TGTTCCAGCAGCTTAGCTGGCCAGGGGAACACTGAAGCTTTCTTT
d_gene: TRBD1; j_gene: TRBJ1-5; abundance: NA; v_gene: TRBV13; CDR3aa: CASSRRDSNYNQPQHF; CDR3nt: TGTGCCAGCAGCCGACGGGACAGCAACTACAATCAGCCCCAGCATTTT
d_gene: TRBD2; j_gene: TRBJ2-7; abundance: few; v_gene: TRBV5-1; CDR3aa: CASSLAGGSYEQYF; CDR3nt: TGCGCCAGCAGCTTGGCGGGGGGGAGCTACGAGCAGTACTTC
d_gene: NA; j_gene: TRBJ1-2; abundance: NA; v_gene: TRBV7-2; CDR3aa: CASSLGQGSYGYTF; CDR3nt: TGTGCCAGCAGCTTAGGCCAGGGGAGTTATGGCTACACCTTC
d_gene: TRBD2; j_gene: TRBJ2-3; abundance: NA; v_gene: TRBV9; CDR3aa: CASSVASGVTDTQYF; CDR3nt: TGTGCCAGCAGCGTAGCTAGCGGGGTCACAGATACGCAGTATTTT
d_gene: TRBD1; j_gene: TRBJ1-5; abundance: NA; v_gene: TRBV5-6; CDR3aa: CASSTGTGWGAQHF; CDR3nt: TGTGCCAGCAGCACGGGGACAGGGTGGGGGGCCCAGCATTTT
d_gene: NA; j_gene: TRBJ1-1; abundance: NA; v_gene: TRBV5-4; CDR3aa: CASSRGGTPNTEAFF; CDR3nt: TGTGCCAGCAGCAGGGGGGGGACACCAAACACTGAAGCTTTCTTT
d_gene: TRBD2; j_gene: TRBJ2-1; abundance: NA; v_gene: TRBV6-5; CDR3aa: CASSQTSGGWDEQFF; CDR3nt: TGTGCCAGCAGTCAGACTAGCGGGGGGTGGGATGAGCAGTTCTTC
d_gene: TRBD1; j_gene: TRBJ1-2; abundance: NA; v_gene: TRBV5-4; CDR3aa: CASSSDRDWKGYTF; CDR3nt: TGTGCCAGCAGCTCGGACAGGGATTGGAAAGGCTACACCTTC
d_gene: NA; j_gene: TRBJ1-2; abundance: NA; v_gene: TRBV14; CDR3aa: CASSPTGEGYGYTF; CDR3nt: TGTGCCAGCAGCCCGACAGGCGAAGGCTATGGCTACACCTTC
d_gene: TRBD1; j_gene: TRBJ1-1; abundance: NA; v_gene: TRBV5-4; CDR3aa: CASSEGTGMNTEAFF; CDR3nt: TGTGCCAGCAGCGAAGGGACAGGCATGAACACTGAAGCTTTCTTT
d_gene: TRBD1; j_gene: TRBJ2-7; abundance: NA; v_gene: TRBV29-1; CDR3aa: CSAGQDEQYF; CDR3nt: TGCAGCGCCGGACAGGACGAGCAGTACTTC
d_gene: NA; j_gene: TRBJ2-2; abundance: NA; v_gene: TRBV5-6; CDR3aa: CASSLDRLNTGELFF; CDR3nt: TGTGCCAGCAGCTTGGATCGTCTGAACACCGGGGAGCTGTTTTTT
d_gene: NA; j_gene: TRBJ2-1; abundance: NA; v_gene: TRBV5-4; CDR3aa: CASSLVGRLEDNEQFF; CDR3nt: TGTGCCAGCAGCTTGGTAGGTCGGCTAGAAGACAATGAGCAGTTCTTC
d_gene: NA; j_gene: TRBJ2-7; abundance: NA; v_gene: TRBV27; CDR3aa: CASSLSPGALYEQYF; CDR3nt: TGTGCCAGCAGTTTATCTCCCGGTGCGCTCTACGAGCAGTACTTC
d_gene: NA; j_gene: TRBJ1-3; abundance: NA; v_gene: TRBV5-1; CDR3aa: CASSLAGTERAGNTIYF; CDR3nt: TGCGCCAGCAGCTTGGCCGGGACGGAGCGGGCTGGAAACACCATATATTTT
d_gene: TRBD1; j_gene: TRBJ1-5; abundance: NA; v_gene: TRBV6-5; CDR3aa: CASSRTGDSNQPQHF; CDR3nt: TGTGCCAGCAGCCGGACAGGGGATAGCAATCAGCCCCAGCATTTT
d_gene: TRBD1; j_gene: TRBJ1-6; abundance: NA; v_gene: TRBV10-2; CDR3aa: CASSETGQGYSPLHF; CDR3nt: TGCGCCAGCAGTGAGACGGGACAGGGTTATTCACCCCTCCACTTT
d_gene: TRBD1; j_gene: TRBJ2-2; abundance: NA; v_gene: TRBV7-3; CDR3aa: CASSLRQGAYTGELFF; CDR3nt: TGTGCCAGCAGCCTCCGACAGGGGGCATACACCGGGGAGCTGTTTTTT
d_gene: TRBD2; j_gene: TRBJ2-3; abundance: NA; v_gene: TRBV9; CDR3aa: CASSVNSGSQPDTQYF; CDR3nt: TGTGCCAGCAGCGTTAATAGCGGGAGTCAGCCAGATACGCAGTATTTT
d_gene: NA; j_gene: TRBJ2-7; abundance: few; v_gene: TRBV5-1; CDR3aa: CASSLSGEGEQYF; CDR3nt: TGCGCCAGCAGCTTGTCAGGGGAAGGGGAGCAGTACTTC
d_gene: TRBD1; j_gene: TRBJ1-6; abundance: NA; v_gene: TRBV27; CDR3aa: CATKGQLNSPLHF; CDR3nt: TGTGCCACCAAGGGACAGCTAAATTCACCCCTCCACTTT
d_gene: NA; j_gene: TRBJ2-1; abundance: NA; v_gene: TRBV7-2; CDR3aa: CASSRPSGGSPYNEQFF; CDR3nt: TGTGCCAGCAGCCGCCCAAGCGGCGGGTCGCCCTACAATGAGCAGTTCTTC
d_gene: TRBD2; j_gene: TRBJ2-1; abundance: NA; v_gene: TRBV11-1; CDR3aa: CASSLLAGGYNEQFF; CDR3nt: TGTGCCAGCAGCTTGCTAGCGGGAGGCTACAATGAGCAGTTCTTC
d_gene: TRBD2; j_gene: TRBJ2-5; abundance: NA; v_gene: TRBV9; CDR3aa: CASSAGNLAGGYQETQYF; CDR3nt: TGTGCCAGCAGCGCCGGGAACCTAGCGGGGGGCTACCAAGAGACCCAGTACTTC
d_gene: TRBD2; j_gene: TRBJ2-1; abundance: NA; v_gene: TRBV7-3; CDR3aa: CASSPGLGLFSEQFF; CDR3nt: TGTGCCAGCAGCCCGGGACTAGGTCTCTTCTCTGAGCAGTTCTTC
d_gene: NA; j_gene: TRBJ1-5; abundance: NA; v_gene: TRBV6-1; CDR3aa: CASTSGGLGNQPQHF; CDR3nt: TGTGCCAGCACATCGGGCGGGCTGGGCAATCAGCCCCAGCATTTT
d_gene: NA; j_gene: TRBJ1-5; abundance: once; v_gene: TRBV2; CDR3aa: CASSLQGPNQPQHF; CDR3nt: TGTGCCAGCAGCCTACAGGGACCTAATCAGCCCCAGCATTTT
d_gene: NA; j_gene: TRBJ1-2; abundance: NA; v_gene: TRBV6-1; CDR3aa: CASSEMEQSNYGYTF; CDR3nt: TGTGCCAGCAGTGAAATGGAGCAATCAAACTATGGCTACACCTTC
d_gene: TRBD2; j_gene: TRBJ2-1; abundance: NA; v_gene: TRBV9; CDR3aa: CASSVGLAGASYNEQFF; CDR3nt: TGTGCCAGCAGCGTAGGGCTAGCGGGGGCCTCCTACAATGAGCAGTTCTTC
d_gene: NA; j_gene: TRBJ2-2; abundance: once; v_gene: TRBV5-1; CDR3aa: CASSPQMNTGELFF; CDR3nt: TGCGCCAGCAGCCCCCAGATGAACACCGGGGAGCTGTTTTTT
d_gene: NA; j_gene: TRBJ1-5; abundance: NA; v_gene: TRBV21-1; CDR3aa: CASSKVGGEVSAQHF; CDR3nt: TGTGCCAGCAGCAAAGTCGGGGGGGAGGTTTCAGCCCAGCATTTT
d_gene: NA; j_gene: TRBJ2-5; abundance: NA; v_gene: TRBV20-1; CDR3aa: CSVVVRETQYF; CDR3nt: TGCAGTGTTGTAGTTCGAGAGACCCAGTACTTC
d_gene: TRBD2; j_gene: TRBJ2-1; abundance: NA; v_gene: TRBV10-3; CDR3aa: CAISPGAASGRAQFF; CDR3nt: TGTGCCATCAGTCCAGGGGCCGCTAGCGGGAGGGCACAGTTCTTC
d_gene: NA; j_gene: TRBJ1-2; abundance: NA; v_gene: TRBV20-1; CDR3aa: CSALTVYGYTF; CDR3nt: TGCAGTGCTCTGACAGTCTATGGCTACACCTTC
d_gene: NA; j_gene: TRBJ1-1; abundance: NA; v_gene: TRBV7-2; CDR3aa: CASSLTGNTEAFF; CDR3nt: TGTGCCAGCAGCTTAACTGGGAACACTGAAGCTTTCTTT
d_gene: TRBD2; j_gene: TRBJ2-5; abundance: few; v_gene: TRBV2; CDR3aa: CASREVLAGGQETQYF; CDR3nt: TGTGCCAGCAGAGAAGTACTAGCGGGGGGGCAGGAGACCCAGTACTTC
d_gene: NA; j_gene: TRBJ2-7; abundance: NA; v_gene: TRBV21-1; CDR3aa: CASPPRGYEQYF; CDR3nt: TGTGCCAGCCCCCCCCGGGGCTACGAGCAGTACTTC
d_gene: NA; j_gene: TRBJ1-1; abundance: few; v_gene: TRBV27; CDR3aa: CASSLSGRGNTEAFF; CDR3nt: TGTGCCAGCAGTTTATCCGGCAGGGGGAACACTGAAGCTTTCTTT
d_gene: NA; j_gene: TRBJ2-2; abundance: NA; v_gene: TRBV9; CDR3aa: CASSPRLDPNTGELFF; CDR3nt: TGTGCCAGCAGCCCCCGACTAGATCCAAACACCGGGGAGCTGTTTTTT
d_gene: TRBD1; j_gene: TRBJ1-1; abundance: NA; v_gene: TRBV5-1; CDR3aa: CASSPPGFRDRDTEAFF; CDR3nt: TGCGCCAGCAGCCCCCCGGGTTTTAGGGACAGGGACACTGAAGCTTTCTTT
d_gene: NA; j_gene: TRBJ1-1; abundance: NA; v_gene: TRBV30; CDR3aa: CAWSQGGTEAFF; CDR3nt: TGTGCCTGGAGTCAGGGAGGAACTGAAGCTTTCTTT
d_gene: NA; j_gene: TRBJ1-4; abundance: NA; v_gene: TRBV15; CDR3aa: CATSRDQGGDKLFF; CDR3nt: TGTGCCACCAGCAGAGACCAGGGAGGCGACAAACTGTTTTTT